Listed below are T cell receptor beta chains from one sample, sequenced in a study of T cell changes during pregnancy in multiple sclerosis. Libraries were prepared by immunoSEQ multiplex PCR; TCRdb keeps only in-frame clonotypes and omits some of them. The sample lists around 81,000 clones; more than 90% were seen once. The source material was peripheral blood, sampled after pregnancy. The origin of the receptors is a female donor in good health, enrolled as a control in a pregnancy study. The CDR3 runs from the conserved cysteine through the conserved F or W. Fields, in order: clone size, D gene, J gene, V gene, CDR3 DNA, CDR3 protein. A D gene is named only where the DNA matches it firmly. Not all rows give a size; the values are once, few, many and, for expanded clones, a class.

- TRBD1 TRBJ1-2 TRBV6-5 TGTGCCAGCAGCCTTAGTGCGACAGGGCTTAATGGCTACACCTTC CASSLSATGLNGYTF
- - TRBJ2-1 TRBV7-6 TGTGCCAGCGCGGTTTCCTACAATGAGCAGTTCTTC CASAVSYNEQFF
- - TRBJ2-7 TRBV2 TGTGCCAGCCTCATATTAGGGGACAAGGGCCTCCGCTACGAGCAGTACTTC CASLILGDKGLRYEQYF
- TRBD1 TRBJ1-6 TRBV10-3 TGTGCCATCAGTGAGACCCTACCGGGACAGGGCTGGTCACCCCTCCACTTT CAISETLPGQGWSPLHF
- TRBD2 TRBJ2-1 TRBV5-4 TGTGCCAGCAGCTTTGGCGGGGGGTCTTACAATGAGCAGTTCTTC CASSFGGGSYNEQFF
- - TRBJ1-3 TRBV28 TGTGCCACCATCACAGGTGGAAACACCATATATTTT CATITGGNTIYF
- - TRBJ1-2 TRBV4-1 TGCGCCAGCTGCCTTTTTCAGGGCTATGGCTACACCTTC CASCLFQGYGYTF
- TRBD1 TRBJ1-5 TRBV28 TGTGCCAGCAGTTCTACATACCCGACAGGGGTTCAGCCCCAGCATTTT CASSSTYPTGVQPQHF
- - TRBJ1-1 TRBV6-1 TGTGCCAGCAGTGAAGCAGGGGGCACTGAAGCTTTCTTT CASSEAGGTEAFF
- - TRBJ2-1 TRBV7-9 TGTGCCAGCAGCCAAAGCGACAATGAGCAGTTCTTC CASSQSDNEQFF
- - TRBJ1-3 TRBV4-2 TGTGCCAGCAGCCATCCGGAGCATGGAAACACCATATATTTT CASSHPEHGNTIYF
- TRBD1 TRBJ1-2 TRBV30 TGTGCCTGGAGTAGGGACAGTCCTTATGGCTACACCTTC CAWSRDSPYGYTF
few - TRBJ1-5 TRBV7-2 TGTGCCAGCAGCTGGGGCGCCGGTCAGCCCCAGCATTTT CASSWGAGQPQHF
once - TRBJ2-1 TRBV28 TGTGCCAGCAGGCCAACAGGGTCCAGGAATGAGCAGTTCTTC CASRPTGSRNEQFF
- TRBD1 TRBJ2-2 TRBV15 TGTGCCACCAGCAGAGACCGCGGGACAGGCCTGACCGGGGAGCTGTTTTTT CATSRDRGTGLTGELFF
- TRBD1 TRBJ2-1 TRBV5-1 TGCGCCAGCACCTACATCCGGGACAGGGGGCTGGGACTTGCCAATGAGCAGTTCTTC CASTYIRDRGLGLANEQFF
- - TRBJ2-4 TRBV7-2 TGTGCCAGCAGCGACAGTCCAGCCAAAAACATTCAGTACTTC CASSDSPAKNIQYF
- TRBD1 TRBJ2-7 TRBV19 TGTGCCAGTGGGACAGGGGATTACGAGCAGTACTTC CASGTGDYEQYF
- - TRBJ2-7 TRBV5-1 TGCGCCAGCAGCCTTCCGGAGCCTGTGCAGTACTTC CASSLPEPVQYF
- - TRBJ2-7 TRBV7-9 TGTGCCAGCAGCTTCGAGCCCTACGAGCAGTACTTC CASSFEPYEQYF
- - TRBJ2-3 TRBV4-3 TGCGCCAGCAGCCAAGATTTGCAGGGCCCAGATACGCAGTATTTT CASSQDLQGPDTQYF
- TRBD1 TRBJ2-5 TRBV4-3 TGCGCCAGCAGCCAAACCCACAGGGGGCAATCGGAGACCCAGTACTTC CASSQTHRGQSETQYF
- TRBD2 TRBJ2-3 TRBV12-5 TGTGCTAGTGGTTTCTCGGGGGGGACAGATACGCAGTATTTT CASGFSGGTDTQYF
- TRBD1 TRBJ2-7 TRBV28 TGTGCCAGCAGTTTATGGGCGGGACAGGGATCCTACGAGCAGTACTTC CASSLWAGQGSYEQYF
- - TRBJ2-1 TRBV12-5 TGTGCTAGTGGTTTGTTGGCGGGCGGCCTTGATGAGCAGTTCTTC CASGLLAGGLDEQFF
- - TRBJ1-4 TRBV29-1 TGCAGCGTTGAACTCTACAGAAGTAATGAAAAACTGTTTTTT CSVELYRSNEKLFF
- - TRBJ2-2 TRBV29-1 TGCAGCGTTGGTACAGCGAACACCGGGGAGCTGTTTTTT CSVGTANTGELFF
- - TRBJ1-1 TRBV25-1 TGTGCCAGCCTCGGGCGGGAGAACACTGAAGCTTTCTTT CASLGRENTEAFF
- TRBD1 TRBJ2-5 TRBV2 TGTGCCAGCAGTGGGGGGACAGGGGGGACGGAGACCCAGTACTTC CASSGGTGGTETQYF
- - TRBJ2-3 TRBV5-4 TGTGCCAGCAGCGGGAAGGGGGGGCCCCCAGATACGCAGTATTTT CASSGKGGPPDTQYF
- TRBD1 TRBJ2-7 TRBV7-3 TGTGCCAGCAGCTTAACGTGGGGGACAGGGGACAAGCAGTACTTC CASSLTWGTGDKQYF
- TRBD1 TRBJ2-3 TRBV6-4 TGTGCCAGCAGTACCGGGACAGGGGGCACAGATACGCAGTATTTT CASSTGTGGTDTQYF
- - TRBJ2-1 TRBV7-9 TGTGCCAGCAGCTTAGTAGTGAATGAGCAGTTCTTC CASSLVVNEQFF
- TRBD1 TRBJ1-4 TRBV5-5 TGTGCCAGCAGCTGGACAGGAACTAATGAAAAACTGTTTTTT CASSWTGTNEKLFF
- - TRBJ1-2 TRBV28 TGTGCCAGCAGTTTACCAGGGGACTATGGCTACACCTTC CASSLPGDYGYTF
- TRBD2 TRBJ2-1 TRBV7-9 TGTGCCAGCAGCTTAGTCGCGGGAGGCTACAATGAGCAGTTCTTC CASSLVAGGYNEQFF
- - TRBJ2-3 TRBV28 TGTGCCAGCAGTTTCCAAGCAGGGGCAACAGATACGCAGTATTTT CASSFQAGATDTQYF
- TRBD2 TRBJ2-7 TRBV27 TGTGCCGGCAGTTTATACGATTCCGGGGGGTTGGACGAGCAGTACTTC CAGSLYDSGGLDEQYF
- TRBD1 TRBJ1-2 TRBV5-1 TGCGCCAGCAGCTTGGAGGGGGCTGGTGGCTACACCTTC CASSLEGAGGYTF
- - TRBJ2-1 TRBV5-1 TGCGCCAGCAGCGCCTCAACAGGATACAATGAGCAGTTCTTC CASSASTGYNEQFF
- - TRBJ1-5 TRBV23-1 TGCGCCAGCAGCCCGGGCAATCAGCCCCAGCATTTT CASSPGNQPQHF
- - TRBJ1-4 TRBV7-9 TGTGCCAGCAGCCGCAAGGGGAGGGCGACTAATGAAAAACTGTTTTTT CASSRKGRATNEKLFF
- TRBD2 TRBJ2-1 TRBV4-1 TGCGCCAGCAGCCAAGAGGATGTGACTAGCGGGGGGGCCAATGAGCAGTTCTTC CASSQEDVTSGGANEQFF